This is a list of T cell receptor beta chains from one sample in a study of blood T cells in healthy people across ages. TCRdb ran MiXCR on the 5' RACE reads and lists one entry per CDR3 protein. This repertoire shows around 900,000 distinct CDR3 sequences, 29% found once; its top ten account for around 15%. Sequencing was carried out using blood. These receptors were obtained from a woman of 80 years or more in good health. The conserved cysteine and the conserved F or W are not part of the CDR3 here. Size values are once, few and many counts, or a class for expanded clones, and some rows have none.

TRBV5-1	many	13	TRBJ2-1	ASSLLTSGNNEQF
TRBV7-2	many	12	TRBJ2-1	ASSQGLAVNEQF
TRBV27	-	13	TRBJ1-2	ASSSDTGKSYGYT
TRBV11-2	few	12	TRBJ1-1	ASSRRAANTEAF
TRBV7-9	many	11	TRBJ1-4	ASSSGTVEKLF
TRBV2	-	11	-	ASREARGNEQY
TRBV27	-	13	TRBJ2-1	ASSLDGFSYNEQF
TRBV7-2	many	17	TRBJ2-1	ASSRSGLWRQYSYNEQF
TRBV5-1	many	15	TRBJ2-6	ASSLAGGSSGANVLT
TRBV9	many	11	TRBJ2-3	ASSVDRSGTQY
TRBV6-2/TRBV6-3	-	14	TRBJ2-7	ASSSGVIRQYNEQY
TRBV7-9	-	11	TRBJ1-2	ASSQDRGHGYT
TRBV7-9	-	12	TRBJ2-4	ASSTHGRENIQY
TRBV6-4	-	12	TRBJ1-2	ASRDSRTGSGYT
TRBV30	few	15	TRBJ2-7	AWSAPGLGGGSYEQY
TRBV7-9	many	12	TRBJ2-5	ASSFRTSGKTQY
TRBV20-1	many	12	TRBJ2-1	SAKRGSSYNEQF
TRBV7-9	few	11	TRBJ1-2	ASSILPFYGYT
TRBV25-1	few	11	TRBJ1-2	ASSDRGYYGYT
TRBV24-1	-	11	TRBJ1-1	ATSTGGRTEAF
TRBV28	-	11	TRBJ1-6	ASSPTGTPALH
TRBV28	few	10	TRBJ2-5	ASSPGLSGRY
TRBV7-2	many	14	TRBJ2-4	ASSSGGARTKNIQY
TRBV20-1	many	13	TRBJ2-4	SAREDSGAKNIQY
TRBV7-9	many	12	TRBJ1-5	ASSFGQGYQPQH
TRBV20-1	few	11	TRBJ1-4	SARRGMGEKLF
TRBV18	few	14	TRBJ1-2	ASSANGQGGGYGYT
TRBV2	-	11	TRBJ2-4	ASSEAPVGGQY
TRBV20-1	-	14	TRBJ2-5	SARDPRGETQETQY
TRBV20-1	-	13	TRBJ1-5	SASYGGYSNQPQH
TRBV5-1	many	14	TRBJ2-6	ASSLDGNSGANVLT
TRBV2	-	11	-	ASSVGTGVEQY
TRBV5-1	many	14	TRBJ2-7	ASSPRDRGRTYEQY
TRBV2	few	12	TRBJ1-5	ASSGQGADQPQH
TRBV2	few	12	TRBJ2-3	ASRLNGAADTQY
TRBV28	-	13	TRBJ1-4	ASSQPGRINEKLF
TRBV6-2/TRBV6-3	many	11	TRBJ2-5	ASSALPRETQY